Each of the 13 T cell receptor beta chains below was sequenced from the same sample in a study of identifying expanded T cells in peripheral blood. Using immunoSEQ multiplex PCR, the repertoire was profiled, and TCRdb retains in-frame clones only, with some absent. This sample has roughly 81,000 clones, with roughly 84% found just once. The sample comprised blood. These receptors all come from a person between 18 and 75 years old in good health.

The chain joins TRBV2 to TRBJ1-2; D may be TRBD1 (6 bases). Trimming shortened V by 5 bases and J by 7 bases, and 17 bases separated the two germline ends. Germline CDR1 is SNHLY and CDR2 is FYNNEI. This CDR3 is built from 14 residues. The CDR3 here is CASSHPTGSPGYTF. Here the CDR3 DNA reads TGTGCCAGCAGTCACCCTACAGGGAGTCCTGGCTACACCTTC.

The rearrangement uses TRBV19 and TRBJ2-2; D not certain. Germline loops: CDR1 LNHDA, CDR2 SQIVND (reference sequence). This CDR3 has 17 residues. V was pared by 0 bases and J by 0 bases, with 11 bases between. The CDR3 DNA is TGTGCCAGTAGTATAGATAATGGGGTCCCGAACACCGGGGAGCTGTTTTTT. This sequence encodes CASSIDNGVPNTGELFF.

In nucleotides, the CDR3 is TGTGCCAGCAGCCCCTTAGCGGGGTACCAAGAGACCCAGTACTTC. Its protein is CASSPLAGYQETQYF. V and J are TRBV14 and TRBJ2-5, with 8 bases fitting TRBD2. The germline V gene encodes CDR1 SGHDN and CDR2 FVKESK. CDR3 length: 15 residues. V shed 4 bases, J shed 0 bases, and the junction held 4 bases outside the gene matches.

This sequence joins TRBV21-1 and TRBJ2-2; the tabulated D call, TRBD2, remains unverified against the DNA. TRBV21-1 is termed a pseudogene. This CDR3 region has 15 residues. CDR3 region: CASSTTSGFTGELFF. In DNA form, the CDR3 reads TGTGCCAGCAGCACAACTAGCGGGTTTACCGGGGAGCTGTTTTTT.

The V gene is TRBV7-8, the J gene TRBJ2-1; the D gene is possibly TRBD1 (6 bases). V lost 5 bases to trimming and J lost 0 bases, with 17 bases between them. The CDR3 runs to 17 residues. Germline CDR1 reads SGHVS; CDR2 reads FQNEAQ. The CDR3 region has the DNA TGTGCCAGCAGCCAAGAAGGGGCCAGGGGCTCCTACAATGAGCAGTTCTTC. As protein: CASSQEGARGSYNEQFF.

This clone was detected a few times. The V call is TRBV7-3, the J call TRBJ2-2, with D perhaps matching TRBD1 (6 bases). This CDR3 contains 13 residues. Germline CDR1 and CDR2: SGHTA and FQGTGA. Trimming took 5 bases from V and 5 from J, leaving 9 bases between them. This CDR3 reads CASSQTGTGELFF. The CDR3 bases are TGTGCCAGCAGCCAAACAGGGACCGGGGAGCTGTTTTTT.

The chain has TRBV7-8 and TRBJ1-4; D ambiguous. The germline CDR1 and CDR2 sequences are SGHVS and FQNEAQ. The CDR3 length is 16 residues. V lost 1 base, J lost 0 bases, and 9 bases lay in between. CDR3 region: CASSLGQRTTNEKLFF. Written as DNA, the CDR3 is TGTGCCAGCAGCTTAGGACAAAGGACAACTAATGAAAAACTGTTTTTT.

The chain joins TRBV5-1 to TRBJ2-1, with D unresolved. Per germline, CDR1 SGHRS and CDR2 YFSETQ. The CDR3 spans 13 residues. V dropped 7 bases and J dropped 0 bases, with 8 bases sitting between them. CDR3 amino acids: CASSAGSYNEQFF. In nucleotides, the CDR3 is TGCGCCAGCTCCGCAGGCTCCTACAATGAGCAGTTCTTC.

This chain connects TRBV6-5 to TRBJ2-7, with D possibly being TRBD1 or TRBD2 (5 bases each). This CDR3 is 13 amino acids long. Germline V gene sequence: CDR1 MNHEY, CDR2 SVGAGI. Trimming left V 6 bases short and J 1 base short, with 10 bases between. This CDR3 reads CASRGWGSYEQYF. The CDR3 DNA is TGTGCCAGCAGAGGTTGGGGGTCCTACGAGCAGTACTTC.

The rearrangement joins TRBV5-1 to TRBJ2-7; TRBD1 aligns across 7 bases. Per germline, CDR1 SGHRS and CDR2 YFSETQ. The CDR3 extends over 13 amino acids. The V and J ends lost 0 bases and 4 bases, in that order; junction bases with no gene match: 1. Written as DNA, the CDR3 is TGCGCCAGCAGCTTGGAGGGACAGTACGAGCAGTACTTC. This gives the protein CASSLEGQYEQYF.

The CDR3 spells CASSYQSNYGYTF. CDR3 DNA: TGTGCCAGCAGTTACCAATCAAACTATGGCTACACCTTC. This sequence joins TRBV6-6 and TRBJ1-2; no reliable D call. The CDR3 covers 13 residues. The germline CDR1 and CDR2 sequences are MNHNY and SVGAGI (reference sequence). V lost 2 bases to trimming and J lost 2 bases, with 6 bases between them.

This rearrangement joins TRBV6-6 to TRBJ1-3; D is ambiguous. V lost 0 bases to trimming and J lost 4 bases, with 4 bases between them. CDR3 length equals 13 residues. Germline lookup yields CDR1 MNHNY and CDR2 SVGAGI (reference sequence). The chain's CDR3 is CASSYSEGNTIYF. The CDR3, as DNA: TGTGCCAGCAGTTACTCGGAGGGAAACACCATATATTTT.

This clone was observed a single time. The V and J genes are TRBV5-1 and TRBJ2-1; D is uncertain. Germline CDR1 SGHRS, CDR2 YFSETQ. This CDR3 has 13 amino acids. Deletions cut 0 bases from V and 7 bases from J, with 8 bases between. CDR3 in DNA: TGCGCCAGCAGCTTGGATTATACAAATGAGCAGTTCTTC. Amino acids: CASSLDYTNEQFF.